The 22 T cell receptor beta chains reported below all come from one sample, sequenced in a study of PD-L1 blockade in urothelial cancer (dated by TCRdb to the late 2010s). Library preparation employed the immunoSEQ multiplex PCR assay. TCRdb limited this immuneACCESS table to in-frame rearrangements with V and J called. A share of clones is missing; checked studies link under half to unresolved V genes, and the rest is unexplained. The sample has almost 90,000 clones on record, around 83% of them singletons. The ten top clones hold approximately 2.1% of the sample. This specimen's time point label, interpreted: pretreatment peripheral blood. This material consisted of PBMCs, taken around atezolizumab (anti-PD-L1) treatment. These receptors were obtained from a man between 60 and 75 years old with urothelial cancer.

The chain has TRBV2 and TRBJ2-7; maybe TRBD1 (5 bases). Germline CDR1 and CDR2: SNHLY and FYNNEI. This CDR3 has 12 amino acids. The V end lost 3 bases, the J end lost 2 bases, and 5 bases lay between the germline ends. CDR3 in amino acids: CASSDRAYEQYF. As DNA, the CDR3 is TGTGCCAGCAGTGACAGGGCCTACGAGCAGTACTTC.

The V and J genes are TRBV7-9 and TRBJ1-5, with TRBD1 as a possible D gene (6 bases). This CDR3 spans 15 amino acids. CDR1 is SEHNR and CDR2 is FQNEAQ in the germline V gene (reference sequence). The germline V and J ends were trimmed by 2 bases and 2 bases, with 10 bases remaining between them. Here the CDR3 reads CASSLNAGGNQPQHF. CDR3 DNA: TGTGCCAGCAGCTTAAACGCAGGGGGCAATCAGCCCCAGCATTTT.

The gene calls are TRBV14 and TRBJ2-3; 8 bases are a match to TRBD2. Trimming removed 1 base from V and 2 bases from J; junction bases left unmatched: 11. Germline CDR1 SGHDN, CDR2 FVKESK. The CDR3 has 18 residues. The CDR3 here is CASSQGRVAGGYTDTQYF. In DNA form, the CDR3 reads TGTGCCAGCAGCCAAGGAAGGGTTGCGGGAGGATACACAGATACGCAGTATTTT.

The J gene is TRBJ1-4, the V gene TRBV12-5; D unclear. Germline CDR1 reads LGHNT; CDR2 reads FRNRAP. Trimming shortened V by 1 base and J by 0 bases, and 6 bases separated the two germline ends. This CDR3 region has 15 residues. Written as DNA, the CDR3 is TGTGCTAGTGGTTTGGGCCTAGCAACTAATGAAAAACTGTTTTTT. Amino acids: CASGLGLATNEKLFF.

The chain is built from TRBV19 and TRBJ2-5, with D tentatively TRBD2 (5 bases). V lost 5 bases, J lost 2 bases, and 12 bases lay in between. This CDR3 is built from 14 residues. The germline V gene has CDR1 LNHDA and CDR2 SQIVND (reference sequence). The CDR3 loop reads CASSREGFQETQYF. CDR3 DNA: TGTGCCAGTAGTCGAGAGGGATTTCAAGAGACCCAGTACTTC.

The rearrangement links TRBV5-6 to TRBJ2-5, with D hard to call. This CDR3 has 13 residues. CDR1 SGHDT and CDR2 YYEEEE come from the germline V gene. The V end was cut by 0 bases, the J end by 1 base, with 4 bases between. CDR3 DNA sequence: TGTGCCAGCAGCTTGGGCGGCCAAGAGACCCAGTACTTC. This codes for CASSLGGQETQYF.

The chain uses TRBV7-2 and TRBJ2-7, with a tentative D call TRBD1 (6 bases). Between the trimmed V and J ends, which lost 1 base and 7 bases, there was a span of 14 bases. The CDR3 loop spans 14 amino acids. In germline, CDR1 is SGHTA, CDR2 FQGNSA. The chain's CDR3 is CASSLGDLGGEQYF. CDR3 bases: TGTGCCAGCAGCTTAGGGGACCTAGGGGGTGAGCAGTACTTC.

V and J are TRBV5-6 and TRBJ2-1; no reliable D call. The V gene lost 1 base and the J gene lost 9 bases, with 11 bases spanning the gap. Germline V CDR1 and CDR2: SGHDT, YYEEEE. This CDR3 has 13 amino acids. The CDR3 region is CASSLSEDSEQFF. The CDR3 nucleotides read TGTGCCAGCAGCTTGAGTGAGGATTCTGAGCAGTTCTTC.

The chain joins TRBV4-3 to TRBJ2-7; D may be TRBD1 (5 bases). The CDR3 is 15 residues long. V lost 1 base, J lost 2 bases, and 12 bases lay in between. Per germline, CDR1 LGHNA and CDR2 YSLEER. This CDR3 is CASSQGQGQTYEQYF. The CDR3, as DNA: TGCGCCAGCAGCCAAGGCCAGGGCCAGACCTACGAGCAGTACTTC.

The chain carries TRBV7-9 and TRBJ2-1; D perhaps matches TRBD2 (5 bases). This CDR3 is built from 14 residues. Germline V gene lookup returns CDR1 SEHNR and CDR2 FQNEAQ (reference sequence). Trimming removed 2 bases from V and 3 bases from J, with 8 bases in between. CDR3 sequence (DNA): TGTGCCAGCAGCTTAAGGAGCGGCTACAATGAGCAGTTCTTC. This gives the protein CASSLRSGYNEQFF.

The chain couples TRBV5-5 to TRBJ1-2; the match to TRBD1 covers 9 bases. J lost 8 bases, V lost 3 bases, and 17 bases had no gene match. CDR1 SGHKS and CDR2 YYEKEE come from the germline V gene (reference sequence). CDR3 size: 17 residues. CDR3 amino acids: CASSSPLWGQGAGGYTF. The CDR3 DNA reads TGTGCCAGCAGCTCCCCTCTCTGGGGACAGGGAGCGGGAGGCTACACCTTC.

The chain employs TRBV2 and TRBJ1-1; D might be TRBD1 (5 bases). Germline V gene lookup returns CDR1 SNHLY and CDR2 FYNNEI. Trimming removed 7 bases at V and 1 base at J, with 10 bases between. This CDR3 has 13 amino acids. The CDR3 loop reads CASNLDTNTEAFF. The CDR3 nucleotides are TGTGCCAGCAATCTGGACACGAACACTGAAGCTTTCTTT.

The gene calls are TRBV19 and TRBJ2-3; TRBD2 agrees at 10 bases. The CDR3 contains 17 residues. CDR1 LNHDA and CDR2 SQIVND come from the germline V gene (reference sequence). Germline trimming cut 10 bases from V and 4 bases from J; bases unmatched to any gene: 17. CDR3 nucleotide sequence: TGTGCCACCAATTCCGGAGCGGGAGGGGGGTCCGCAGATACGCAGTATTTT. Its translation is CATNSGAGGGSADTQYF.

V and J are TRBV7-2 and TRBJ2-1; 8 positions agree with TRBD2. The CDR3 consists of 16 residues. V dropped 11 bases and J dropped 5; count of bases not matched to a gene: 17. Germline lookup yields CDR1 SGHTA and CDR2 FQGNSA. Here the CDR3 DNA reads TGTGCCGCAAGTAGGGGTTGGTACGGGAGGGACAATGAGCAGTTCTTC. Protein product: CAASRGWYGRDNEQFF.

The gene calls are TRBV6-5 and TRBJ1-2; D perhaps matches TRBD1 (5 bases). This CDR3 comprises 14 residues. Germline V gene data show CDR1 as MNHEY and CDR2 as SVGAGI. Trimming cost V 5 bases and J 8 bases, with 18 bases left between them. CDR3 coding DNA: TGTGCCAGCAGTCCCCCACGACAGACTCTGGGCTACACCTTC. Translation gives CASSPPRQTLGYTF.

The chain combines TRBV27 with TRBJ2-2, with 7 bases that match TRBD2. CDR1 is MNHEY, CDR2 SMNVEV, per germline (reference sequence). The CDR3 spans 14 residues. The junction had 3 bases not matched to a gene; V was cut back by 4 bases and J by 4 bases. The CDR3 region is CASSSWTSTGELFF. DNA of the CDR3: TGTGCCAGCAGTTCTTGGACTAGCACCGGGGAGCTGTTTTTT.

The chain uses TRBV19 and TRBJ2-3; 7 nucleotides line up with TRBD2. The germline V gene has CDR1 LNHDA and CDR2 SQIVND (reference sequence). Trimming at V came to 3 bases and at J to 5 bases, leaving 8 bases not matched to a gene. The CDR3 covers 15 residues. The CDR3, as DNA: TGTGCCAGTAGTATTTCCGGGAGGAGCCTAGATACGCAGTATTTT. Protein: CASSISGRSLDTQYF. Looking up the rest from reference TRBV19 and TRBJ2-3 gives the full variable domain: DGGITQSPKYLFRKEGQNVTLSCEQNLNHDAMYWYRQDPGQGLRLIYYSQIVNDFQKGDIAEGYSVSREKKESFPLTVTSAQKNPTAFYLCASSISGRSLDTQYFGPGTRLTVL.

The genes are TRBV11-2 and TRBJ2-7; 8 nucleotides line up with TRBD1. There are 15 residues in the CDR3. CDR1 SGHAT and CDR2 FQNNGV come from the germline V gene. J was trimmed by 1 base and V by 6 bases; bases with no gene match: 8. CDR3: CASSSRTGNSYEQYF. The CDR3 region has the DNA TGTGCCAGCAGTTCCCGGACAGGGAATTCCTACGAGCAGTACTTC.

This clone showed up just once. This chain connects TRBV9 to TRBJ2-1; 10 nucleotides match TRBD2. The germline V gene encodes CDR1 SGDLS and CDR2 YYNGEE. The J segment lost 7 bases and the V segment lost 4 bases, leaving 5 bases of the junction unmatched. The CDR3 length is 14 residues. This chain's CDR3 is CASSSGLAVNEQFF. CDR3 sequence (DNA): TGTGCCAGCAGCTCTGGACTAGCGGTAAATGAGCAGTTCTTC. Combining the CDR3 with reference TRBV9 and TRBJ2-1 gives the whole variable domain DSGVTQTPKHLITATGQRVTLRCSPRSGDLSVYWYQQSLDQGLQFLIQYYNGEERAKGNILERFSAQQFPDLHSELNLSSLELGDSALYFCASSSGLAVNEQFFGPGTRLTVL.

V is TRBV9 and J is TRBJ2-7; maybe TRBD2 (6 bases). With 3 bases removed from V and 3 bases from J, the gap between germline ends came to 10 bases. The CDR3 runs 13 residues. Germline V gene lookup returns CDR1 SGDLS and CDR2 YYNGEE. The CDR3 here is CASSEEGGYEQYF. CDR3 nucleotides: TGTGCCAGCAGCGAGGAGGGCGGCTACGAGCAGTACTTC. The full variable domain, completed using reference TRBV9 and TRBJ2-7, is DSGVTQTPKHLITATGQRVTLRCSPRSGDLSVYWYQQSLDQGLQFLIQYYNGEERAKGNILERFSAQQFPDLHSELNLSSLELGDSALYFCASSEEGGYEQYFGPGTRLTVT.

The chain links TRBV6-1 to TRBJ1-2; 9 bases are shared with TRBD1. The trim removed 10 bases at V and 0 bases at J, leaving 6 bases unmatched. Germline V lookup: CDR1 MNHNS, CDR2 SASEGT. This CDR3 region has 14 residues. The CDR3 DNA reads TGTGCCATCTGGGACAGGGCCACTAACTATGGCTACACCTTC. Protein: CAIWDRATNYGYTF.

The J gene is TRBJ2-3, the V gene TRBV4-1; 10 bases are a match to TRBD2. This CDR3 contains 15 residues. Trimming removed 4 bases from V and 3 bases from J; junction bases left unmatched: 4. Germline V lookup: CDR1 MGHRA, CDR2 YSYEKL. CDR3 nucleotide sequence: TGCGCCAGCAGCCGAATGGGACTAGCGACAGATACGCAGTATTTT. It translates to CASSRMGLATDTQYF.